The 32 T cell receptor beta chains reported below all come from one sample, sequenced in a study of T cell repertoires in aging, cancer and after chemotherapy. Peripheral blood genomic DNA, not sorted cells or RNA, was the template. A mixed TRB-A/B primer pool amplified rearranged TRB by multiplex touch-down PCR. Via MiXCR, TCRdb re-called the multiplex PCR reads, giving one row per CDR3 protein. The repertoire holds approximately 4,500 distinct CDR3 sequences, roughly 25% seen once, with 25% to 30% in the top ten. Sequencing was carried out using blood. Receptor source: a human donor in good health. The donor label of this sample is uncertain.

In its sample, this clonotype is medium-sized. This rearrangement joins TRBV6-5 to TRBJ1-2; D might be TRBD1 (5 bases). Germline V gene lookup returns CDR1 MNHEY and CDR2 SVGAGI. Trimming cost V 5 bases and J 4 bases, with 11 bases left between them. The CDR3 covers 13 residues. The CDR3 protein is CASSVRQSYGYTF. The CDR3 DNA sequence: TGTGCCAGCAGTGTCCGACAGAGCTATGGCTACACCTTC.

This chain joins TRBV5-1 and TRBJ1-5, with no clear D. The CDR3 has 15 amino acids. The germline V gene has CDR1 SGHRS and CDR2 YFSETQ. V lost 0 bases to trimming and J lost 3 bases, with 10 bases between them. CDR3 coding DNA: TGCGCCAGCAGCTTGGATGGCCCGGACAATCAGCCCCAGCATTTT. It specifies CASSLDGPDNQPQHF. The full variable domain, with the rest looked up from reference TRBV5-1 and TRBJ1-5, is KAGVTQTPRYLIKTRGQQVTLSCSPISGHRSVSWYQQTPGQGLQFLFEYFSETQRNKGNFPGRFSGRQFSNSRSEMNVSTLELGDSALYLCASSLDGPDNQPQHFGDGTRLSIL.

The V call is TRBV6-5, the J call TRBJ2-7; no clear D. Trimming stripped 0 bases from V and 3 bases from J, with 15 bases between. The length of the CDR3 is 16 residues. Germline lookup yields CDR1 MNHEY and CDR2 SVGAGI. Here the CDR3 DNA reads TGTGCCAGCAGTTACTCGATCGGTTCACCCCGCTACGAGCAGTACTTC. The encoded protein is CASSYSIGSPRYEQYF.

This clonotype is termed large. The chain is built from TRBV29-1 and TRBJ2-1; D is unresolved. Germline loops: CDR1 SQVTM, CDR2 ANQGSEA. The CDR3 has 12 amino acids. V lost 4 bases and J lost 7, with 11 bases in between. The CDR3 protein is CSVVPLENEQFF. The CDR3 DNA follows: TGCAGCGTTGTCCCTCTAGAGAATGAGCAGTTCTTC.

By sample fraction, this clonotype is medium-sized (0.01 to 0.1%). This chain links TRBV6-5 with TRBJ2-2, with D possibly matching TRBD2 (5 bases). Germline V gene data show CDR1 as MNHEY and CDR2 as SVGAGI. The ends were cut back, 2 bases at V and 6 bases at J, with 13 bases in the middle. CDR3 length equals 15 residues. In DNA, the CDR3 is TGTGCCAGCAGTTACAGAGGGCTATTAGCCGGGGAGCTGTTTTTT. It codes for CASSYRGLLAGELFF.

V and J are TRBV20-1 and TRBJ2-7, with D possibly being TRBD2 (6 bases). From germline, CDR1 is DFQATT and CDR2 SNEGSKA (reference sequence). The CDR3 is 14 amino acids. V lost 8 bases and J lost 9, with 26 bases in between. The CDR3 nucleotides read TGCAGTACCCCGGGAACGGGAGCTGATTTCGGGCAGTACTTC. This translates into CSTPGTGADFGQYF.

The chain combines TRBV5-6 with TRBJ2-2; D call uncertain. V was shortened by 0 bases and J by 6 bases, with 12 bases between the two germline ends. Looked up from germline, CDR1 is SGHDT and CDR2 is YYEEEE. The CDR3 consists of 15 residues. The CDR3 DNA follows: TGTGCCAGCAGCTTGGTGATCGGTGGGGCCGGGGAGCTGTTTTTT. Residues: CASSLVIGGAGELFF.

The V gene is TRBV20-1, the J gene TRBJ2-3; 13 bases line up with TRBD2. CDR3 length: 15 residues. The trim removed 8 bases at V and 4 bases at J, leaving 9 bases unmatched. Germline V CDR1 and CDR2: DFQATT, SNEGSKA (reference sequence). The CDR3 sequence: CSPLRTSGGPDTQYF. The DNA for the CDR3 is TGCAGTCCCCTGAGGACTAGCGGGGGACCAGATACGCAGTATTTT.

In this sample, this clonotype turned up a few times. The chain couples TRBV5-1 to TRBJ2-7; either TRBD1 or TRBD2 may fit D (5 bases each). The CDR3 covers 15 residues. Trimming stripped 0 bases from V and 0 bases from J, with 10 bases between. Germline V CDR1 and CDR2: SGHRS, YFSETQ. The CDR3 sequence: CASSLGGFTSYEQYF. DNA for the CDR3: TGCGCCAGCAGCTTGGGGGGGTTCACCTCCTACGAGCAGTACTTC.

This clonotype was seen a few times. This CDR3 reads CITRRGAMNTEAFF. CDR3 DNA sequence: TGCATCACCAGGCGCGGGGCAATGAACACTGAAGCTTTCTTT. The chain recombines TRBV20-1 with TRBJ1-1; a weak D match, TRBD1 (5 bases). The CDR3 is made up of 14 amino acids. CDR1 is DFQATT, CDR2 SNEGSKA, per germline (reference sequence).

By share of the sample, this clonotype is medium-sized (0.01 to 0.1%). The CDR3 loop reads CASSIVIVVGSPGTDTQYF. In DNA, the CDR3 is TGTGCCAGTAGTATAGTTATCGTGGTAGGCAGTCCGGGCACAGATACGCAGTATTTT. The chain carries TRBV19 and TRBJ2-3, with unresolved D. CDR1 LNHDA and CDR2 SQIVND come from the germline V gene (reference sequence). The CDR3 contains 19 residues. V dropped 1 base and J dropped 1 base, with 21 bases sitting between them.

This clonotype was recorded a few times. This sequence joins TRBV5-6 and TRBJ2-5, with D tentatively TRBD2 (5 bases). The CDR3 consists of 17 residues. Trimming left V 2 bases short and J 5 bases short, with 22 bases between. Looked up from germline, CDR1 is SGHDT and CDR2 is YYEEEE. The CDR3 DNA reads as TGTGCCAGCAGCTTCCCCCGTAAGGGAGACCTTGGGGAGACCCAGTACTTC. This translates into CASSFPRKGDLGETQYF. The whole variable domain, filled in from reference TRBV5-6 and TRBJ2-5, reads DAGVTQSPTHLIKTRGQQVTLRCSPKSGHDTVSWYQQALGQGPQFIFQYYEEEERQRGNFPDRFSGHQFPNYSSELNVNALLLGDSALYLCASSFPRKGDLGETQYFGPGTRLLVL.

The rearrangement joins TRBV28 to TRBJ1-1; D gene ambiguous. The CDR3 runs 15 residues. V gave up 5 bases and J gave up 1 base, with 14 bases separating them. CDR1 and CDR2 (germline): MDHEN, SYDVKM. The CDR3 DNA reads TGTGCCAGCAGTCGAAGGCAGACGGGGAACACTGAAGCTTTCTTT. Translating it yields CASSRRQTGNTEAFF.

This clonotype counts as medium-sized. The CDR3 spells CSATVVPGALGEQYF. The CDR3 region has the DNA TGCAGCGCCACCGTCGTCCCCGGGGCTCTAGGCGAGCAGTACTTC. The gene calls are TRBV29-1 and TRBJ2-7; D may match TRBD1 or TRBD2 (5 bases each). V dropped 7 bases and J dropped 6 bases, with 25 bases sitting between them. CDR1 is SQVTM, CDR2 ANQGSEA, per germline. This CDR3 contains 15 residues.

Within the sample, this clonotype is medium-sized. The chain employs TRBV6-5 and TRBJ2-3, with TRBD2 identical over 13 bases. This CDR3 is built from 18 residues. Germline-derived CDR1 and CDR2 are MNHEY and SVGAGI. The trim removed 0 bases at V and 0 bases at J, leaving 3 bases unmatched. Written as DNA, the CDR3 is TGTGCCAGCAGTTACTCGAAGGGACTAGCGGGGAGCACAGATACGCAGTATTTT. It translates to CASSYSKGLAGSTDTQYF.

This chain connects TRBV29-1 to TRBJ2-2; D unclear. The CDR3 contains 13 residues. CDR1 and CDR2 from the germline V gene are SQVTM and ANQGSEA. Trimming pared 3 bases from V and 0 bases from J, leaving 5 bases between. In nucleotides, the CDR3 is TGCAGCGTTGAGGGGACGAACACCGGGGAGCTGTTTTTT. This encodes CSVEGTNTGELFF.

This clonotype is medium-sized by share. The chain recombines TRBV5-6 with TRBJ2-3; TRBD2 aligns across 11 bases. With 4 bases clipped from V and 2 bases from J, the junction kept 15 bases outside the gene matches. Germline lookup yields CDR1 SGHDT and CDR2 YYEEEE. CDR3 length: 19 residues. The CDR3 bases are TGTGCCAGCAGCGTCCTAGCGGGAGGACTCGAGAGGGCCACAGATACGCAGTATTTT. This sequence encodes CASSVLAGGLERATDTQYF.

This clonotype ranks as medium-sized. The chain carries TRBV6-5 and TRBJ2-7, with D unresolved. CDR3 size: 15 residues. V was cut by 4 bases and J by 0 bases, with 13 bases left in between. Germline CDR1 and CDR2: MNHEY and SVGAGI. The CDR3 sequence is CASSWSSLSSYEQYF. The CDR3, as DNA: TGTGCCAGCAGTTGGAGTAGCTTAAGCTCCTACGAGCAGTACTTC.

In DNA, the CDR3 is TGTGCCAGCAGCCAACTTGTCGGGGGCACCGGGGAGCTGTTTTTT. Amino acid sequence: CASSQLVGGTGELFF. V and J are TRBV11-3 and TRBJ2-2; possibly TRBD2 for D (6 bases). The CDR3 consists of 15 residues. V was trimmed by 5 bases and J by 4 bases, leaving 14 bases between them. From germline, CDR1 is SGHNT and CDR2 YENEEA.

The rearrangement links TRBV20-1 to TRBJ2-1; TRBD2 agrees at 8 bases. CDR3 length: 13 amino acids. With 2 bases clipped from V and 10 bases from J, the junction kept 7 bases outside the gene matches. Germline loops: CDR1 DFQATT, CDR2 SNEGSKA (reference sequence). CDR3: CSARPPGRGEQFF. The CDR3 coding sequence is TGCAGTGCTAGACCACCCGGGAGGGGAGAGCAGTTCTTC.

This clonotype is termed medium-sized. The chain links TRBV7-6 to TRBJ2-2, with TRBD2 identical over 16 bases. This CDR3 spans 18 amino acids. CDR1 and CDR2 from the germline V gene are SGHVS and FNYEAQ. V shed 4 bases, J shed 8 bases, and the junction held 10 bases outside the gene matches. Here the CDR3 DNA reads TGTGCCAGCAGCTACCTTGGGACTAGCGGGGGGGCCGCGGGGGAGCTGTTTTTT. Its translation: CASSYLGTSGGAAGELFF.

The genes are TRBV28 and TRBJ1-4; TRBD1 is a possible D gene (6 bases). V lost 5 bases, J lost 7 bases, and 14 bases lay in between. From germline, CDR1 is MDHEN and CDR2 SYDVKM. This CDR3 has 14 residues. The CDR3 protein is CASSAHRGGEKLFF. For the CDR3, the DNA is TGTGCCAGCAGTGCGCATCGAGGGGGTGAAAAACTGTTTTTT.

The chain has TRBV7-9 and TRBJ2-7, with 7 bases aligning to TRBD1. CDR1 and CDR2 from the germline V gene are SEHNR and FQNEAQ (reference sequence). The CDR3 is made up of 15 amino acids. V lost 1 base to trimming and J lost 2 bases; unmatched junction nucleotides: 5. The CDR3 protein is CASSLEQDRPYEQYF. DNA for the CDR3: TGTGCCAGCAGCTTAGAGCAGGACAGGCCCTACGAGCAGTACTTC.

By share, this clonotype counts as medium-sized (0.01 to 0.1%). The chain has TRBV19 and TRBJ1-2; 9 nucleotides match TRBD1. Trimming took 7 bases from V and 0 from J; bases not matched to a gene: 12. The CDR3 runs 17 residues. CDR1 is LNHDA, CDR2 SQIVND, per germline (reference sequence). The CDR3 region is CASTPLGQGLTNYGYTF. DNA of the CDR3: TGTGCCAGTACCCCCCTGGGACAGGGTTTAACTAACTATGGCTACACCTTC. The entire variable domain, with the rest obtained from reference TRBV19 and TRBJ1-2, is as follows: DGGITQSPKYLFRKEGQNVTLSCEQNLNHDAMYWYRQDPGQGLRLIYYSQIVNDFQKGDIAEGYSVSREKKESFPLTVTSAQKNPTAFYLCASTPLGQGLTNYGYTFGSGTRLTVV.

Notes on this clonotype: One base away lies a much larger clone, so this may be a sequencing read error. The J gene is TRBJ2-3, the V gene TRBV6-2 or TRBV6-3; the match to TRBD2 covers 9 bases. This CDR3 comprises 16 residues. V was pared by 5 bases and J by 3 bases, with 9 bases of the junction left unmatched. The V gene's germline CDR1 is MNHEY and CDR2 SVGEGT. This CDR3 reads CASSVYSGGLTDTQYF. Here the CDR3 DNA reads TGTGCCAGCAGTGTCTATAGCGGGGGTTTGACAGATACGCAGTATTTT.

This clonotype was detected only a few times. DNA for the CDR3: TGTGCCAGCAGCTCCTGGACAGGGGAGAACACTGAAGCTTTCTTT. As protein: CASSSWTGENTEAFF. V is TRBV6-2 or TRBV6-3 and J is TRBJ1-1; 9 bases agree with TRBD1. J lost 1 base, V lost 6 bases, and 6 bases had no gene match. Germline V gives CDR1 MNHEY, CDR2 SVGEGT. The CDR3 is 15 amino acids.

The rearrangement joins TRBV7-9 to TRBJ2-6, with TRBD1 matching 7 bases. The germline V gene encodes CDR1 SEHNR and CDR2 FQNEAQ (reference sequence). Unmatched junction bases numbered 0, after V lost 4 bases and J lost 0 bases. This CDR3 has 15 residues. In nucleotides, the CDR3 is TGTGCCAGCAGCTGGGACAGCTCTGGGGCCAACGTCCTGACTTTC. The encoded protein is CASSWDSSGANVLTF.

Relative to its sample, this clonotype is medium-sized. The chain couples TRBV18 to TRBJ2-3, with unresolved D. Between the trimmed V and J ends, which lost 3 bases and 0 bases, there was a span of 7 bases. This CDR3 is 14 amino acids long. Germline V gene lookup returns CDR1 KGHSH and CDR2 LQKENI. CDR3 nucleotides: TGTGCCAGCTCACCCTCTACTAGCACAGATACGCAGTATTTT. Its protein product is CASSPSTSTDTQYF.

By frequency in the sample, this clonotype is medium-sized. The chain is built from TRBV19 and TRBJ2-3; D is possibly TRBD2 (6 bases). Germline V lookup: CDR1 LNHDA, CDR2 SQIVND (reference sequence). This CDR3 has 16 residues. Trimming removed 4 bases from V and 1 base from J, with 15 bases in between. The CDR3 here is CASSTSLAPRTDTQYF. The CDR3 DNA follows: TGTGCCAGTAGTACCTCCCTAGCGCCACGCACAGATACGCAGTATTTT.

V gene TRBV10-2 combines with J gene TRBJ2-7; D not resolved. The length of the CDR3 is 14 residues. Germline CDR1 is WSHSY and CDR2 is SAAADI. V lost 1 base to trimming and J lost 3 bases, with 10 bases between them. CDR3 in amino acids: CASSEFGRIYEQYF. The CDR3 DNA sequence: TGCGCCAGCAGTGAGTTCGGGCGCATCTACGAGCAGTACTTC.

This clonotype is medium-sized. This chain joins TRBV19 and TRBJ1-2; D gene unclear. In germline, CDR1 is LNHDA, CDR2 SQIVND (reference sequence). The CDR3 sequence is 12 residues long. The germline V and J ends were trimmed by 6 bases and 4 bases, with 9 bases remaining between them. CDR3 sequence reads: CASRGQTYGYTF. As DNA, the CDR3 is TGTGCCAGTAGAGGGCAGACCTATGGCTACACCTTC.

The chain joins TRBV14 to TRBJ2-7, with a weak D call TRBD1 (5 bases). The V end lost 1 base, the J end lost 5 bases, and 21 bases lay between the germline ends. The CDR3 sequence is 17 residues long. Germline lookup yields CDR1 SGHDN and CDR2 FVKESK. The CDR3 sequence: CASSQGRPVQGQHEQYF. CDR3 bases: TGTGCCAGCAGCCAAGGAAGGCCCGTTCAGGGCCAGCACGAGCAGTACTTC.